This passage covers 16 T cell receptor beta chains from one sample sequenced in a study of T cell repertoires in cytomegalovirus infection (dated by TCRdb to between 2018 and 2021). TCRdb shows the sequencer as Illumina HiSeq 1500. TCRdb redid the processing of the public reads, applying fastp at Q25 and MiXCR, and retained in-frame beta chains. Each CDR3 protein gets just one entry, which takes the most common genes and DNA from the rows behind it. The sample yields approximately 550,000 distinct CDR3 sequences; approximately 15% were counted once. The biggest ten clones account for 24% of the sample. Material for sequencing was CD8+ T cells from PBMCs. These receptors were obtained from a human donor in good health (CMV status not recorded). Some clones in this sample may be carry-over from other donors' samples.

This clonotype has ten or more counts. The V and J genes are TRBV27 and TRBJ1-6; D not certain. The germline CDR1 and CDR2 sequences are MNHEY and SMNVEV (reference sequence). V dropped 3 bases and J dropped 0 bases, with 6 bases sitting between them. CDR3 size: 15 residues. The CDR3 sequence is CASSLTSSYNSPLHF. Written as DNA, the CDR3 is TGTGCCAGCAGTTTGACGAGCTCCTATAATTCACCCCTCCACTTT.

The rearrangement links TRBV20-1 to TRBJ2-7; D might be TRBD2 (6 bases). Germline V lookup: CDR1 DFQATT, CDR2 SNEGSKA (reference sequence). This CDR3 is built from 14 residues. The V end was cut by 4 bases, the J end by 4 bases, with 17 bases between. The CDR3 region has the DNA TGCAGTGCTATTAAACCGACTAGTAAGTACGAGCAGTACTTC. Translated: CSAIKPTSKYEQYF.

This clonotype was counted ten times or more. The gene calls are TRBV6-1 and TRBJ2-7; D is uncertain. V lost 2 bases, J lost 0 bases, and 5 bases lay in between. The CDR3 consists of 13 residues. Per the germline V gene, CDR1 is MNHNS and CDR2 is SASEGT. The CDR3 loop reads CASSETASYEQYF. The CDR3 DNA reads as TGTGCCAGCAGTGAAACCGCCTCCTACGAGCAGTACTTC.

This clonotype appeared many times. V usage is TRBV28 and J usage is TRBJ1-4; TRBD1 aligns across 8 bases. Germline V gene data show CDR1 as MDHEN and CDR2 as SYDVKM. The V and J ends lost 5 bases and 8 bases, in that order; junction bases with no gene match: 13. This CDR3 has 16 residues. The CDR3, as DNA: TGTGCCAGCAGTCCACTTCAGGGGGCGGAGGAAGAAAAACTGTTTTTT. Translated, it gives CASSPLQGAEEEKLFF.

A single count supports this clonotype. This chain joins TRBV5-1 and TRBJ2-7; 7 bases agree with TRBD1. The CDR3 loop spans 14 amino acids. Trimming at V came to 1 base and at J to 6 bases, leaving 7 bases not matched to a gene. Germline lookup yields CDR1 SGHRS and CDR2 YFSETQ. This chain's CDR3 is CASSLSGTVSEQYF. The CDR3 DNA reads TGCGCCAGCAGCTTGTCCGGGACAGTAAGCGAGCAGTACTTC.

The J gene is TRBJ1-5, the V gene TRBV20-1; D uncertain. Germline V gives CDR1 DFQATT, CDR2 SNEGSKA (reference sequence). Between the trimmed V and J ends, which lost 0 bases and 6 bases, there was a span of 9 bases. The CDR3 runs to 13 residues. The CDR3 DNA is TGCAGTGCTAGAGATAGGAGCGGTCAGCCCCAGCATTTT. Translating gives CSARDRSGQPQHF.

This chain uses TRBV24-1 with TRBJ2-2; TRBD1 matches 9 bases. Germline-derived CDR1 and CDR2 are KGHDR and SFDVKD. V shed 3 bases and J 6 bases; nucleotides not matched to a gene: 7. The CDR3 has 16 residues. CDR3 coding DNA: TGTGCCACCAGTGATCAAAACAGGGGGCGGGCCGGGGAGCTGTTTTTT. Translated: CATSDQNRGRAGELFF.

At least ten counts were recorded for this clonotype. The CDR3 spells CASYLAGREGPYNEQFF. In DNA, the CDR3 is TGCGCCAGCTACCTAGCGGGCCGGGAGGGCCCCTACAATGAGCAGTTCTTC. The rearrangement joins TRBV23-1 to TRBJ2-1; 8 positions match TRBD2. TRBV23-1 is given ORF status, its function remaining uncertain. The CDR3 is made up of 17 amino acids. V shed 8 bases, J shed 2 bases, and the junction held 14 bases outside the gene matches.

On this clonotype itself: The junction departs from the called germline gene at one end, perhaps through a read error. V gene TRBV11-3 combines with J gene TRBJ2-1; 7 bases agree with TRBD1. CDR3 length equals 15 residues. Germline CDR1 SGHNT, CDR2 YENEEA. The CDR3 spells CASSLEGGGYYEQFF. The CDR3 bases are TGTGCCAGCAGCTTAGAAGGGGGCGGCTACTATGAGCAGTTCTTC.

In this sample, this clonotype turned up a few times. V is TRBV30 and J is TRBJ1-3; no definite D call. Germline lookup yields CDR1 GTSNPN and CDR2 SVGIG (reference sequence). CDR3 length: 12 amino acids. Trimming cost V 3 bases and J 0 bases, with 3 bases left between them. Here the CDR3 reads CAWSPSGNTIYF. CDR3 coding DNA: TGTGCCTGGAGCCCCTCTGGAAACACCATATATTTT.

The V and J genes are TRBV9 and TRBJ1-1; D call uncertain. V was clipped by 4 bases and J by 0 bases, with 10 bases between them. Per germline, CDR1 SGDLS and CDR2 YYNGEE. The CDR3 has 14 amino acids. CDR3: CASSLATMNTEAFF. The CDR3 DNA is TGTGCCAGCAGCCTCGCGACGATGAACACTGAAGCTTTCTTT.

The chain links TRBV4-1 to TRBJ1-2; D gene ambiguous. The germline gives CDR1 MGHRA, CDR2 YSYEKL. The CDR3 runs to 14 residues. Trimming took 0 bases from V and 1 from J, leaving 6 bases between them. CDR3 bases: TGCGCCAGCAGCCAAGAAGGCAGTAACTATGGCTACACCTTC. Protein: CASSQEGSNYGYTF.

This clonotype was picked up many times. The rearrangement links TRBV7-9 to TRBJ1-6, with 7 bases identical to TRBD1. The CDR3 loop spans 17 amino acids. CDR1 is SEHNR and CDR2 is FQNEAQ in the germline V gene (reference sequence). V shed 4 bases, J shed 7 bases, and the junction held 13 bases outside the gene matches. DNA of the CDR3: TGTGCCAGCAGCTCAAACAGGGGCGCGAACAGAAATTCACCCCTCCACTTT. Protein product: CASSSNRGANRNSPLHF.

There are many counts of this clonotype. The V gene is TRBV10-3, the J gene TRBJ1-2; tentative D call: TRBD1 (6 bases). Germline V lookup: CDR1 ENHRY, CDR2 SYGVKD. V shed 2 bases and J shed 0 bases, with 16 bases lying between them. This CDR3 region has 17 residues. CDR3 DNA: TGTGCCATCAGTGAGCCAACGCTGGACAGAGCTAACTATGGCTACACCTTC. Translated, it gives CAISEPTLDRANYGYTF.

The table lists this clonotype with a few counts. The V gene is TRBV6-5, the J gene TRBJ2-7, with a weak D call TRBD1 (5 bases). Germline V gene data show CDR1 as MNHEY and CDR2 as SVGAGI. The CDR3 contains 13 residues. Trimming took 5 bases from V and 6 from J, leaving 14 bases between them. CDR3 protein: CASSAGFRGEQYF. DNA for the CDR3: TGTGCCAGCAGTGCAGGGTTTCGTGGCGAGCAGTACTTC.

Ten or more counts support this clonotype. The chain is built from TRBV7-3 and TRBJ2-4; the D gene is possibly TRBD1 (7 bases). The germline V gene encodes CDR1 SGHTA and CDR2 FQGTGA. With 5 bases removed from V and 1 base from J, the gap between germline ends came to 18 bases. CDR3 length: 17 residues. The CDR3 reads CASSPYGRGTAKNIQYF. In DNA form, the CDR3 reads TGTGCCAGCAGCCCTTATGGCAGGGGGACTGCCAAAAACATTCAGTACTTC. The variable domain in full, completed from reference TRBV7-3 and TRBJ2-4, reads GAGVSQTPSNKVTEKGKYVELRCDPISGHTALYWYRQSLGQGPEFLIYFQGTGAADDSGLPNDRFFAVRPEGSVSTLKIQRTERGDSAVYLCASSPYGRGTAKNIQYFGAGTRLSVL.